This TCR beta chain came from a study of blood T cell repertoires in COVID-19. The CDR3 has 15 amino acids. V was shortened by 1 base and J by 1 base, with 10 bases between the two germline ends. Germline CDR1 and CDR2: MNHEY and SVGAGI. Repertoires were generated with immunoSEQ multiplex PCR, while TCRdb's copy carries only in-frame clones and drops some. The sample carries approximately 74,000 clones, around 90% recorded once. The rearrangement links TRBV6-5 to TRBJ1-1, with TRBD1 as a possible D gene (6 bases). The clonotype comes from a man between 65 and 85 years old with acute or convalescent COVID-19. Sequenced input: peripheral blood. DNA for the CDR3: TGTGCCAGCAGTTACTGGGGACAAAAGAACACTGAAGCTTTCTTT. Amino acids: CASSYWGQKNTEAFF.